The TCR beta chain described here comes from a study of type 1 regulatory T cells. Study in general: T-allo10 is an in vitro-generated, Tr1-enriched CD4 T cell product specific for alloantigen.

Study findings and constraints: Compared with non-type 1 regulatory T cells, type 1 regulatory T cells showed a more restricted TCR repertoire.

TCRdb called the reads again in MiXCR, with one record for every CDR3 protein. The sample lists around 65,000 distinct CDR3 sequences; almost 50% were seen once. Comments on this clonotype: Antigen unknown.

This CDR3 spans 14 amino acids. Germline values: CDR1 SNHLY, CDR2 FYNNEI. Trimming pared 4 bases from V and 10 bases from J, leaving 14 bases between. Specimen: cultured non-Tr1 T cells, either the whole culture or a sorted T cell fraction (not recorded which). This receptor was taken from a human donor in good health. The chain uses TRBV2 and TRBJ1-6; D gene uncertain. The DNA of the CDR3 is TGTGCCAGCAGTGGGGCAGGAGGAAGATCACCCCTCCACTTT. Protein sequence: CASSGAGGRSPLHF.